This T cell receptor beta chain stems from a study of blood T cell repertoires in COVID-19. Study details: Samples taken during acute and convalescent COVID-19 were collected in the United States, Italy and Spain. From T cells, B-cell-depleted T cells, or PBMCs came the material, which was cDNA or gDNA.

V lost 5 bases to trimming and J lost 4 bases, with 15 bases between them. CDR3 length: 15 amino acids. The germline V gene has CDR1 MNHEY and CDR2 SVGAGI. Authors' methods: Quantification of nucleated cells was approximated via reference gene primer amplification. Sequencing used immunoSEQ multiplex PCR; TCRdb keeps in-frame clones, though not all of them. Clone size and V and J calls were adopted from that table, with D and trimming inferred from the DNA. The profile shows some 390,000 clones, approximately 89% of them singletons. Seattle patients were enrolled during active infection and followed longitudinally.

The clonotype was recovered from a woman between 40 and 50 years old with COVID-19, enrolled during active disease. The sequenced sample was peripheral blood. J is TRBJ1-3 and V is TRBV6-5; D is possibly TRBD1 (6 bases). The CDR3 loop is CASSPVGGAGNTIYF. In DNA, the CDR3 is TGTGCCAGCAGTCCCGTAGGGGGGGCGGGAAACACCATATATTTT.